Below are 20 T cell receptor beta chains sequenced from a single sample in a study of shared T cell receptors in the human thymus (dated by TCRdb to about 2021). Libraries were made using the immunoSEQ multiplex PCR assay. The immuneACCESS repertoire file appears here via TCRdb, limited to in-frame rearrangements. These files lack a portion of the clones; in checked studies, under half of the deficit traces to unresolved V genes, and the cause of the others is not known. The sample table contains 700,000 or so clones; only one count was recorded for 75% to 90% of them. The ten largest clones capture roughly 0.01% of the sample. This sample also belongs to another study, concerning human thymus T cells.

Sequencing was carried out using thymocytes. All receptors come from a girl under three years old with a congenital heart defect. Donor details come from another sample of the same person, matched by shared clones.

The rearrangement links TRBV9 to TRBJ2-7, with D tentatively TRBD2 (5 bases). Germline loops: CDR1 SGDLS, CDR2 YYNGEE. With 7 bases removed from V and 3 bases from J, the gap between germline ends came to 8 bases. The CDR3 has 11 amino acids. The CDR3 is CASPGSYEQYF. The CDR3 bases are TGTGCCAGCCCGGGAAGCTACGAGCAGTACTTC.

The chain combines TRBV11-2 with TRBJ2-2; TRBD2 matches at 7 bases. From germline, CDR1 is SGHAT and CDR2 FQNNGV. The CDR3 is made up of 19 amino acids. Trimming took 1 base from V and 1 from J; bases not matched to a gene: 12. The CDR3, as DNA: TGTGCCAGCAGCTTAGGTGGCCCTAGCGGCCTAGAGAACACCGGGGAGCTGTTTTTT. This sequence encodes CASSLGGPSGLENTGELFF.

J is TRBJ1-2 and V is TRBV9; TRBD1 aligns across 8 bases. The V gene end was trimmed by 4 bases and the J gene end by 1 base; junction bases not matched to a gene: 27. The CDR3 covers 22 residues. From germline, CDR1 is SGDLS and CDR2 YYNGEE. The chain's CDR3 is CASSLASPRDRKPIGDNYGYTF. In nucleotides, the CDR3 is TGTGCCAGCAGCCTAGCCTCCCCCCGGGACAGGAAACCGATAGGCGATAACTATGGCTACACCTTC.

A note on this clone: Other nucleotide sequences from this sample produce the same CDR3. V is TRBV29-1 and J is TRBJ1-1; a weak D match, TRBD1 (5 bases). The CDR3 is made up of 16 amino acids. V gave up 0 bases and J gave up 2 bases, with 16 bases separating them. Germline assignment: CDR1 SQVTM and CDR2 ANQGSEA. The CDR3 nucleotides read TGCAGCGTTGAAGATCCAAGACAGTCCTACAACACTGAAGCTTTCTTT. It codes for CSVEDPRQSYNTEAFF.

The V gene is TRBV5-1, the J gene TRBJ1-6; D is perhaps TRBD1 (5 bases). The CDR3 has 16 residues. Deletions cut 3 bases from V and 1 base from J, with 11 bases between. Per the germline V gene, CDR1 is SGHRS and CDR2 is YFSETQ. Here the CDR3 reads CASSYGGASYNSPLHF. As DNA, the CDR3 is TGCGCCAGCAGCTATGGCGGGGCGTCCTATAATTCACCCCTCCACTTT. The complete variable domain, with remaining parts taken from reference TRBV5-1 and TRBJ1-6, reads KAGVTQTPRYLIKTRGQQVTLSCSPISGHRSVSWYQQTPGQGLQFLFEYFSETQRNKGNFPGRFSGRQFSNSRSEMNVSTLELGDSALYLCASSYGGASYNSPLHFGNGTRLTVT.

CDR3 loop: CASSLPGQDTEAFF. The CDR3, as DNA: TGTGCCAGCAGTTTGCCGGGACAGGACACTGAAGCTTTCTTT. The rearrangement joins TRBV28 to TRBJ1-1, with 8 nucleotides matching TRBD1. The CDR3 consists of 14 residues. In germline, CDR1 is MDHEN, CDR2 SYDVKM. The trim removed 3 bases at V and 3 bases at J, leaving 3 bases unmatched.

The chain couples TRBV11-2 to TRBJ2-7, with a weak D call TRBD1 (7 bases). Germline V gene data show CDR1 as SGHAT and CDR2 as FQNNGV. V lost 0 bases to trimming and J lost 3 bases, with 15 bases between them. This CDR3 has 16 amino acids. Written as DNA, the CDR3 is TGTGCCAGCAGCTTAGATAGGACTAACAGGGGCTACGAGCAGTACTTC. Translated: CASSLDRTNRGYEQYF.

Note on this clone: A read error may account for a junction end that differs from germline. The CDR3 nucleotides read TGTGCTAGCAGCTCCAGGGGAGTGCATCAGCAAGAGACCCAGTACTTC. Encoded protein: CASSSRGVHQQETQYF. V gene TRBV7-7 combines with J gene TRBJ2-5; weak D call: TRBD1 (6 bases). CDR1 is SSHAT and CDR2 is FNYEAQ in the germline V gene (reference sequence). This CDR3 comprises 16 residues.

This clone was picked up one time. This chain connects TRBV19 to TRBJ1-2; 7 bases are shared with TRBD1. After removal of 0 bases from V and 4 bases from J, the junction contained 20 bases not matched to a gene. Germline V gene lookup returns CDR1 LNHDA and CDR2 SQIVND (reference sequence). The CDR3 extends over 20 amino acids. The CDR3 nucleotides are TGTGCCAGTAGTATAGATGGAGACAGGGTGGGGCTGCTTCTCGGCTATGGCTACACCTTC. It encodes CASSIDGDRVGLLLGYGYTF.

This chain uses TRBV6-1 with TRBJ1-2; TRBD1 might be the D (5 bases). From germline, CDR1 is MNHNS and CDR2 SASEGT. V was trimmed by 1 base and J by 4 bases, leaving 13 bases between them. This CDR3 comprises 15 residues. The CDR3 is CASSEGRVGSYGYTF. The CDR3 DNA reads as TGTGCCAGCAGTGAAGGCAGGGTAGGAAGCTATGGCTACACCTTC.

The rearrangement uses TRBV6-5 and TRBJ1-3; 7 bases line up with TRBD1. CDR1 is MNHEY, CDR2 SVGAGI, per germline. This CDR3 is built from 15 residues. Unmatched junction bases numbered 2, after V lost 0 bases and J lost 3 bases. The CDR3 DNA follows: TGTGCCAGCAGTTACTCGGGACAGTTTGGAAACACCATATATTTT. It is translated as CASSYSGQFGNTIYF.

V and J are TRBV5-1 and TRBJ2-3; 9 bases align to TRBD2. CDR1 SGHRS and CDR2 YFSETQ come from the germline V gene. The J segment lost 3 bases and the V segment lost 5 bases, leaving 4 bases of the junction unmatched. This CDR3 is 14 amino acids long. As DNA, the CDR3 is TGCGCCAGCAGGGCGGGGGGGCAGACAGATACGCAGTATTTT. Translating gives CASRAGGQTDTQYF. The full variable domain, rest sourced from reference TRBV5-1 and TRBJ2-3, is KAGVTQTPRYLIKTRGQQVTLSCSPISGHRSVSWYQQTPGQGLQFLFEYFSETQRNKGNFPGRFSGRQFSNSRSEMNVSTLELGDSALYLCASRAGGQTDTQYFGPGTRLTVL.

The genes are TRBV4-3 and TRBJ2-2; tentative D call: TRBD2 (6 bases). Germline V lookup: CDR1 LGHNA, CDR2 YSLEER. V lost 0 bases to trimming and J lost 0 bases, with 17 bases between them. CDR3 length equals 19 residues. CDR3 region: CASSQDWELAESNTGELFF. The CDR3 region has the DNA TGCGCCAGCAGCCAAGATTGGGAGTTAGCGGAATCGAACACCGGGGAGCTGTTTTTT.

The rearrangement links TRBV29-1 to TRBJ2-1, with 7 positions matching TRBD2. V lost 7 bases and J lost 8; bases outside the gene matches: 11. The germline V gene has CDR1 SQVTM and CDR2 ANQGSEA. The CDR3 covers 13 residues. Here the CDR3 DNA reads TGCAGCGGGTTGGGGCGGGGGTGGGATGAGCAGTTCTTC. This encodes CSGLGRGWDEQFF.

This sequence joins TRBV5-1 and TRBJ1-4; 8 bases are a match to TRBD1. CDR1 SGHRS and CDR2 YFSETQ come from the germline V gene. This CDR3 has 14 amino acids. V was pared by 4 bases and J by 8 bases, with 7 bases of the junction left unmatched. CDR3 sequence: CASSDDRGGEKLFF. As DNA, the CDR3 is TGCGCCAGCAGCGATGACAGGGGAGGGGAAAAACTGTTTTTT.

This clone was observed a single time. The chain joins TRBV4-3 to TRBJ1-1, with TRBD1 matching over 7 bases. Germline CDR1 is LGHNA and CDR2 is YSLEER. The CDR3 length is 15 residues. The V gene end was trimmed by 0 bases and the J gene end by 1 base; junction bases not matched to a gene: 2. The CDR3 region is CASSQERGRNTEAFF. The CDR3 DNA reads as TGCGCCAGCAGCCAAGAAAGGGGGCGGAACACTGAAGCTTTCTTT.

The rearrangement joins TRBV7-9 to TRBJ1-2, with TRBD1 as a possible D gene (6 bases). The CDR3 totals 12 residues. Between the trimmed V and J ends, which lost 5 bases and 5 bases, there was a span of 9 bases. CDR1 is SEHNR and CDR2 is FQNEAQ in the germline V gene (reference sequence). The CDR3 coding sequence is TGTGCCAGCAGCGAGCAGGGGTATGGCTACACCTTC. Translating it yields CASSEQGYGYTF.

The chain carries TRBV4-2 and TRBJ1-3, with D unresolved. Trimming stripped 7 bases from V and 2 bases from J, with 18 bases between. Germline V gene sequence: CDR1 LGHNA, CDR2 YNFKEQ. This CDR3 spans 16 amino acids. The CDR3 loop is CASNPHNKGAGNTIYF. CDR3 bases: TGTGCCAGCAACCCCCACAACAAGGGAGCTGGAAACACCATATATTTT.

CDR3 nucleotides: TGTGCCAGCAGTCCAACAGGGAAAGGCACAGATACGCAGTATTTT. Translating gives CASSPTGKGTDTQYF. V gene TRBV2 combines with J gene TRBJ2-3; tentative D call: TRBD1 (6 bases). The CDR3 sequence is 15 residues long. V lost 5 bases and J 1 base, leaving 13 bases between the germline ends. Germline assignment: CDR1 SNHLY and CDR2 FYNNEI.

V is TRBV5-6 and J is TRBJ2-4; unclear D gene. Trimming cost V 2 bases and J 0 bases, with 12 bases left between them. The CDR3 is made up of 16 amino acids. CDR1 and CDR2 (germline): SGHDT, YYEEEE. The CDR3 protein is CASSLLPVLAKNIQYF. CDR3 sequence (DNA): TGTGCCAGCAGCTTACTTCCCGTTCTAGCCAAAAACATTCAGTACTTC.